Listed below are T cell receptor beta chains from one sample, sequenced in a study of beta chain features in type 1 diabetes. This table comes from immunoSEQ multiplex PCR, and its TCRdb copy is limited to in-frame clones, with some not included. The data show roughly 280,000 clones, with about 24% seen just once and about 0.012% held by the top ten. Input material: naive CD4+ T cells from blood. The receptors originated from a woman aged 30 to 39 with type 1 diabetes. CDR3s leave out the opening cysteine and the closing phenylalanine or tryptophan.

V,J,CDR3
TRBV28,TRBJ1-5,ASSLGGVSNQPQH
TRBV28,TRBJ2-7,ASSYGDSYEQY
TRBV7-6,TRBJ2-6,ASSPRTGGANVLT
TRBV27,TRBJ2-7,ASRIGTGNEQY
TRBV2,TRBJ1-2,ASSESGQGIGGYT
TRBV29-1,TRBJ1-2,SVEARDRGKGGYT
TRBV15,TRBJ1-5,ATSKQPLAGNQPQH
TRBV29-1,TRBJ1-1,SVEFRHPNTEAF
TRBV19,TRBJ1-2,ASSAGQNGVNYGYT
TRBV5-1,TRBJ2-5,ASSLVPSGRAEETQY
TRBV30,TRBJ2-1,AWSGPSNYNEQF
TRBV29-1,TRBJ1-2,SVEDRQANYGYT
TRBV14,TRBJ2-1,ASSQQRTSGDYNEQF
TRBV13,TRBJ1-2,ASSSPGQGSYGYT
TRBV5-1,TRBJ2-7,ASRVAGEPTEQY
TRBV2,TRBJ1-1,ASSVFISNTEAF
TRBV28,TRBJ1-2,ASSYQRTDYGYT
TRBV18,TRBJ1-2,ASSPGTGTNYGYT
TRBV11-2,TRBJ2-1,ASTTGLAGGNEQF
TRBV6-5,TRBJ2-1,AIGTTNNEQF
TRBV7-9,TRBJ2-7,ASSPGQLVHYEQY
TRBV7-9,TRBJ1-1,ASSLEAGTAF
TRBV29-1,TRBJ1-1,SVDGGNTEAF
TRBV25-1,TRBJ1-1,ASSEWTGGNTEAF
TRBV19,TRBJ2-5,ASSIGLAEELQETQY
TRBV28,TRBJ2-7,ASTFGPYEQY
TRBV12-2,TRBJ2-2,ASLPGTSGPGCTGELF
TRBV7-9,TRBJ1-1,ASSFTQGTEAF
TRBV4-2,TRBJ2-3,ASSQETGTAYTDTQY
TRBV18,TRBJ1-1,ASSPTFQVMNTEAF
TRBV21-1,TRBJ1-5,ASSSTADQPQH
TRBV4-1,TRBJ2-6,ASSQELSEAGANVLT
TRBV15,TRBJ2-7,ATSRDSGEQY
TRBV14,TRBJ2-7,ATKTSGTYEQY
TRBV9,TRBJ1-2,ASSVVGGPDYGYT
TRBV30,TRBJ2-5,AWSVRSGIETQY
TRBV29-1,TRBJ2-5,SVENRTKSTQY
TRBV28,TRBJ2-5,ASSPTLETSGSRETQY
TRBV11-3,TRBJ2-5,ASSLGGLANPQETQY
TRBV2,TRBJ1-2,ASSAGFYGYT
TRBV18,TRBJ2-1,ASSPQRTGPSYNEQF
TRBV7-9,TRBJ2-5,ASSLGGTSQETQY
TRBV29-1,TRBJ1-1,SVATGGTEAF
TRBV30,TRBJ2-1,AWSPPWRLDFNEQF
TRBV30,TRBJ2-7,AIEREGYEQY
TRBV30,TRBJ2-3,AWSLDFLSTDTQY
TRBV7-3,TRBJ2-2,ASRKTGTGELF
TRBV30,TRBJ1-4,AWSVHRGEEKLF
TRBV9,TRBJ1-2,ASSADRGLGGYT
TRBV9,TRBJ2-3,ASSVQGADTQY